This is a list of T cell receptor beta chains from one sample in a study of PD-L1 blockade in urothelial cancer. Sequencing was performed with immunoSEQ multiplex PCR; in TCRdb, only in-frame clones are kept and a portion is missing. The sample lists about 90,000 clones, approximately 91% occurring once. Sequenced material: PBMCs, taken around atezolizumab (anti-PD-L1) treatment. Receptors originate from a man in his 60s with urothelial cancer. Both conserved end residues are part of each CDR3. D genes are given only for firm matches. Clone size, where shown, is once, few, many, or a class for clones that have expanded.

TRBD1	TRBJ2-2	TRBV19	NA	CASSRDRGMYDTGELFF	TGTGCCAGTAGTAGGGACAGGGGGATGTATGACACCGGGGAGCTGTTTTTT
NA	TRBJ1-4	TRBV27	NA	CASSLSAAGGVEKLFF	TGTGCCAGCAGTTTATCGGCGGCCGGGGGTGTGGAAAAACTGTTTTTT
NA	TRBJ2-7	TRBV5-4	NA	CASSRQSYEQYF	TGTGCCAGCAGTAGACAGAGCTACGAGCAGTACTTC
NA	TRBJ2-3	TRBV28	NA	CASSSGGQADTQYF	TGTGCCAGCAGTTCGGGGGGCCAGGCAGATACGCAGTATTTT
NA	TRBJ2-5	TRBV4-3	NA	CASSADSQETQYF	TGCGCCAGCAGCGCGGACAGCCAAGAGACCCAGTACTTC
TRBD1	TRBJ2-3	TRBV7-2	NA	CASSKYRGRSPSPTDTQYF	TGTGCCAGCAGCAAATATAGGGGGCGCAGCCCCTCCCCCACAGATACGCAGTATTTT
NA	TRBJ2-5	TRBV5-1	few	CASSLQETQYF	TGCGCCAGCAGCCTCCAAGAGACCCAGTACTTC
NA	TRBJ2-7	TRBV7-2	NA	CASSLVEEQYF	TGTGCCAGCAGCTTAGTAGAGGAGCAGTACTTC
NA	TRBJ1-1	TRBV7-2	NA	CASSLTGFTEAFF	TGTGCCAGCAGCTTAACAGGGTTCACTGAAGCTTTCTTT
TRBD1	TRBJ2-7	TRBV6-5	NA	CASSYPGTGNYEQYF	TGTGCCAGCAGTTACCCCGGGACAGGGAACTACGAGCAGTACTTC
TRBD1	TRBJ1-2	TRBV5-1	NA	CASSFGQGHGYTF	TGCGCCAGCAGCTTCGGACAGGGGCATGGCTACACCTTC
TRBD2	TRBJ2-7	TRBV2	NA	CATRGVSYEQYF	TGTGCCACCCGGGGGGTTTCCTACGAGCAGTACTTC
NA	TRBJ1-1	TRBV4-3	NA	CASSQDQGGVGTEAFF	TGCGCCAGCAGCCAAGATCAGGGAGGGGTGGGCACTGAAGCTTTCTTT
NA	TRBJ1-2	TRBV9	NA	CASRATGSDLYGYTF	TGTGCCAGCAGGGCAACAGGGAGCGACCTTTATGGCTACACCTTC
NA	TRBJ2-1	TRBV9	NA	CASSFVGGQDNEQFF	TGTGCCAGCAGCTTCGTGGGGGGGCAAGACAATGAGCAGTTCTTC
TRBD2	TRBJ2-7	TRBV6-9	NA	CAPWGGRDRSYEQYF	TGTGCCCCCTGGGGGGGGAGGGACCGCTCCTACGAGCAGTACTTC
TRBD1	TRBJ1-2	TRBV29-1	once	CSIWGQGNYGYTF	TGCAGCATTTGGGGACAGGGGAACTATGGCTACACCTTC
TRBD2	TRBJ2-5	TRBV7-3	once	CASSSQGLAGEETQYF	TGTGCCAGCAGCTCCCAAGGACTAGCGGGGGAAGAGACCCAGTACTTC
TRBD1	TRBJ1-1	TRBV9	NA	CASSATGGTEAFF	TGTGCCAGCAGCGCGACAGGGGGCACTGAAGCTTTCTTT
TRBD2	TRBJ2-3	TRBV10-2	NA	CASTPTSGIGDTQYF	TGCGCCAGCACCCCTACTAGCGGGATTGGAGATACGCAGTATTTT
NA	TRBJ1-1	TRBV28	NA	CASSLGGMNTEAFF	TGTGCCAGCAGTTTGGGGGGTATGAACACTGAAGCTTTCTTT
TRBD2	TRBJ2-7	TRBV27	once	CASSLAGGPSYEQYF	TGTGCCAGCAGTTTAGCGGGAGGGCCTTCCTACGAGCAGTACTTC
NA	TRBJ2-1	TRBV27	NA	CASSLYTYNEQFF	TGTGCCAGCAGTTTGTATACATACAATGAGCAGTTCTTC
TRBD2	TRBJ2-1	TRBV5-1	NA	CASSLRPGLAGGYNEQFF	TGCGCCAGCAGCTTGCGCCCGGGACTAGCGGGGGGATACAATGAGCAGTTCTTC
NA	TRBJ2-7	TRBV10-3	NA	CAISESGRGAYEQYF	TGTGCCATCAGTGAGTCGGGGAGGGGGGCGTACGAGCAGTACTTC
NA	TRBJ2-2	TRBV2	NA	CASSSGILNTGELFF	TGTGCCAGCAGTTCGGGGATCTTAAACACCGGGGAGCTGTTTTTT
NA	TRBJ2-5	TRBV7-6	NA	CASSLETAGSETQYF	TGTGCCAGCAGCTTAGAAACAGCGGGTTCAGAGACCCAGTACTTC
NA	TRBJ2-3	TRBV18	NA	CASSLEQGALGDTQYF	TGTGCCAGCTCACTCGAACAAGGCGCCCTAGGAGATACGCAGTATTTT
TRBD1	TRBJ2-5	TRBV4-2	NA	CASSQVGQGLETQYF	TGTGCCAGCAGCCAAGTGGGACAGGGTTTGGAGACCCAGTACTTC
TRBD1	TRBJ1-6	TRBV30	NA	CAWGQGRHSPLHF	TGTGCCTGGGGACAGGGTAGGCATTCACCCCTCCACTTT
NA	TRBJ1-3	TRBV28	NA	CASSRGLITGNTIYF	TGTGCCAGCAGTAGAGGACTGATAACTGGAAACACCATATATTTT
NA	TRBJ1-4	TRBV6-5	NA	CASSRNSATNEKLFF	TGTGCCAGCAGCCGCAACAGTGCAACTAATGAAAAACTGTTTTTT
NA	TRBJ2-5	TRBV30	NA	CAWDGGAETQYF	TGTGCCTGGGATGGGGGCGCGGAGACCCAGTACTTC
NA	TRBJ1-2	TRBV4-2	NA	CASSPSVGGVDYGYTF	TGTGCCAGCAGCCCCTCGGTTGGGGGGGTGGACTATGGCTACACCTTC
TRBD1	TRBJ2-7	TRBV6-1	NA	CASRYRQGSDYEQYF	TGTGCCAGCAGATATAGACAGGGTAGCGACTACGAGCAGTACTTC
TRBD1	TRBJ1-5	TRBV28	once	CASSAYRGLNQPQHF	TGTGCCAGCAGTGCCTACAGGGGGCTAAATCAGCCCCAGCATTTT
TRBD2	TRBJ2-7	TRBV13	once	CASSPTSVTYEQYF	TGTGCCAGCAGCCCCACTAGCGTTACCTACGAGCAGTACTTC
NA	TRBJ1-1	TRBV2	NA	CASMGRVTDTEAFF	TGTGCCAGCATGGGCAGGGTAACGGACACTGAAGCTTTCTTT
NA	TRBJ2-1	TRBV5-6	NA	CASSLAGSSYNEQFF	TGTGCCAGCAGCTTAGCGGGTAGCTCCTACAATGAGCAGTTCTTC
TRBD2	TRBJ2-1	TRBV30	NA	CAWSPAGVEDNEQFF	TGTGCCTGGAGCCCGGCGGGAGTGGAAGACAATGAGCAGTTCTTC
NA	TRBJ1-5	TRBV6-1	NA	CASSEFPGANQPQHF	TGTGCCAGCAGTGAATTTCCAGGGGCGAATCAGCCCCAGCATTTT
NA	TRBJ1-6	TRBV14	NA	CASSQDVQRKPLHF	TGTGCCAGCAGCCAAGACGTCCAGCGAAAACCCCTCCACTTT
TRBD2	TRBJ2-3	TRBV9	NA	CASSVFGTSGGDRTDTQYF	TGTGCCAGCAGCGTTTTCGGGACTAGCGGGGGGGACCGCACAGATACGCAGTATTTT
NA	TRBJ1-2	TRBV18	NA	CASSPTPQGSGYTF	TGTGCCAGCTCACCCACCCCACAGGGCTCTGGCTACACCTTC
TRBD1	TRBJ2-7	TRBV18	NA	CASAGQGRDYEQYF	TGTGCCAGCGCGGGACAGGGCCGCGATTACGAGCAGTACTTC
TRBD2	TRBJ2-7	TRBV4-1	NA	CASSQGIGGLAVHEQYF	TGCGCCAGCAGCCAAGGGATAGGGGGACTAGCGGTCCACGAGCAGTACTTC
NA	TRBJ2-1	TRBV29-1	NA	CSVDKGGNEQFF	TGCAGCGTTGATAAAGGGGGCAATGAGCAGTTCTTC
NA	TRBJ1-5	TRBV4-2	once	CASSQDQRDQPQHF	TGTGCCAGCAGCCAAGACCAGCGGGATCAGCCCCAGCATTTT
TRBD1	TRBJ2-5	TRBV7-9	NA	CASSRGQGETQYF	TGTGCCAGCAGCCGAGGACAGGGAGAGACCCAGTACTTC
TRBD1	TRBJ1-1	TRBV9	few	CASTRGQGLSEAFF	TGTGCCAGCACGAGGGGACAGGGTCTTTCTGAAGCTTTCTTT